The entry below gives a single T cell receptor beta chain sequence along with its context. The data originate from a study of blood T cell repertoires in COVID-19. On the study more broadly: Nucleic acid was either cDNA or gDNA, and it came from T cells, B-cell-depleted T cells, or PBMCs.

Authors' data handling: Reference gene primer amplification gave nucleated cell count estimates. TCRdb's table, derived via immunoSEQ multiplex PCR, lists solely in-frame clones and lacks some. The V and J calls and clone size were taken over from that table, and D and trimming were inferred from the DNA. Here the sample spans about 320,000 clones, more than 90% being singletons. The CDR3 totals 14 residues. In germline, CDR1 is WNHNN, CDR2 SYGVQD (reference sequence). The ends were cut back, 5 bases at V and 6 bases at J, with 14 bases in the middle. Membership in each cohort depended on participant-reported clinical history. Symptom resolution, clearance, or two negative PCRs marked the recovered donors of Cohort 3.

The rearrangement uses TRBV10-1 and TRBJ2-1, with D possibly TRBD1 on 6 matching bases. The specimen sequenced was PBMCs or T cells enriched from blood (not recorded which). This receptor was identified in a man in his 60s who had recovered from COVID-19. The CDR3 spells CASSTGYQANEQFF. CDR3 DNA: TGCGCCAGCAGTACAGGGTATCAGGCCAATGAGCAGTTCTTC.